The rows below give T cell receptor beta chains drawn from one sample of a study of OX40 agonist ivuxolimab in advanced cancers. Sequencing used immunoSEQ multiplex PCR; TCRdb keeps in-frame clones, though not all of them. The sample contains around 53,000 clones, about 90% of which appear only once. This material consisted of CD4+ or CD8+ T cells sorted from blood, taken in a trial of the OX40 agonist ivuxolimab. The receptor source for this set is an adult with an advanced solid tumor such as melanoma, head and neck, liver or kidney cancer. The CDR3 runs from the conserved cysteine through the conserved F or W. Fields, in order: clone size, V gene, D gene, J gene, CDR3 protein, CDR3 DNA. A D gene is named only where the DNA matches it firmly. Clone size is not always given. Where it is, it says once, few, many or a class for expanded clones.

>.|TRBV5-8|TRBD1|TRBJ1-2
CASSLGPGTGTWNGYTF
TGTGCCAGCAGCTTGGGCCCGGGGACAGGGACTTGGAATGGCTACACCTTC
>.|TRBV27|.|TRBJ1-4
CASSPLITGALGEKLFF
TGTGCCAGCAGTCCCCTCATCACCGGGGCCTTGGGAGAAAAACTGTTTTTT
>.|TRBV28|TRBD1|TRBJ1-6
CASTRNRGGNSPLHF
TGTGCCAGCACCAGAAACAGGGGCGGAAATTCACCCCTCCACTTT
>.|TRBV14|.|TRBJ1-2
CASSQGTYRNYGYTF
TGTGCCAGCAGCCAAGGCACATACCGTAACTATGGCTACACCTTC
>few|TRBV5-4|.|TRBJ1-1
CASSLRQTDEAFF
TGTGCCAGCAGCTTGAGGCAGACAGATGAAGCTTTCTTT
>.|TRBV29-1|TRBD1|TRBJ2-2
CSVNRGQGTGELFF
TGCAGCGTTAACAGGGGGCAGGGCACCGGGGAGCTGTTTTTT
>.|TRBV7-9|.|TRBJ1-3
CASSLRGNTIYF
TGTGCCAGCAGCCTACGAGGAAACACCATATATTTT
>.|TRBV5-6|.|TRBJ1-1
CASSSLGNTEAFF
TGTGCCAGCAGCTCCCTCGGGAACACTGAAGCTTTCTTT
>.|TRBV2|.|TRBJ1-5
CATSPETDQPQHF
TGTGCCACCTCCCCAGAAACAGATCAGCCCCAGCATTTT
>.|TRBV6-1|TRBD2|TRBJ2-7
CASHYSSGGRYEQYF
TGTGCCAGCCATTATTCCAGCGGGGGGAGATACGAGCAGTACTTC
>.|TRBV27|.|TRBJ1-2
CASSLTQGTIYGYTF
TGTGCCAGCAGTTTAACACAGGGTACTATCTATGGCTACACCTTC
>once|TRBV5-1|.|TRBJ2-6
CASSLVGSGANVLTF
TGCGCCAGCAGCTTGGTAGGGTCTGGGGCCAACGTCCTGACTTTC
>.|TRBV29-1|.|TRBJ1-2
CSVEEGTHRGRYGYTF
TGCAGCGTTGAGGAGGGAACCCACAGAGGACGGTATGGCTACACCTTC
>.|TRBV19|TRBD1|TRBJ1-2
CASSISRTGKDGYTF
TGTGCCAGTAGTATATCTAGGACAGGGAAAGATGGCTACACCTTC
>.|TRBV19|.|TRBJ1-1
CASTAKRGIYNTEAFF
TGTGCCAGTACTGCAAAGAGGGGGATTTACAACACTGAAGCTTTCTTT
>.|TRBV27|TRBD1|TRBJ1-2
CASSAWTGRGDYGYTF
TGTGCCAGCAGTGCCTGGACAGGGCGGGGGGACTATGGCTACACCTTC
>.|TRBV11-2|.|TRBJ2-7
CASSVTEQYF
TGTGCCAGCAGCGTGACCGAGCAGTACTTC
>.|TRBV29-1|.|TRBJ1-1
CSVVGWGTEAFF
TGCAGCGTTGTAGGCTGGGGGACTGAAGCTTTCTTT
>.|TRBV5-6|.|TRBJ2-3
CASSSFESGYYTDTQYF
TGTGCCAGCAGCTCTTTTGAATCGGGATATTACACAGATACGCAGTATTTT
>once|TRBV10-2|.|TRBJ1-3
CASSESGVNSGNTIYF
TGCGCCAGCAGTGAGAGTGGGGTAAACTCTGGAAACACCATATATTTT
>.|TRBV18|.|TRBJ2-3
CASSPFQGTDTQYF
TGTGCCAGCTCCCCCTTTCAAGGCACAGATACGCAGTATTTT
>.|TRBV19|TRBD1|TRBJ1-1
CASSIDEGARAFF
TGTGCCAGTAGTATAGATGAGGGGGCCCGAGCTTTCTTT
>.|TRBV4-2|TRBD2|TRBJ2-1
CASSLRTSGNNEQFF
TGTGCCAGCAGCCTCCGGACTAGCGGGAACAATGAGCAGTTCTTC
>.|TRBV4-2|TRBD2|TRBJ2-1
CASSRAGGGGYNEQFF
TGTGCCAGCAGCCGAGCGGGAGGTGGAGGCTACAATGAGCAGTTCTTC
>.|TRBV6-1|.|TRBJ2-6
CASSEVGGMANVLTF
TGTGCCAGCAGTGAAGTAGGGGGTATGGCCAACGTCCTGACTTTC
>once|TRBV5-6|.|TRBJ2-5
CASSPMSGGETQYF
TGTGCCAGCAGCCCCATGAGCGGAGGAGAGACCCAGTACTTC
>once|TRBV19|TRBD1|TRBJ1-6
CASSLPPRTGRNSPLHF
TGTGCCAGTAGTCTGCCTCCTCGGACAGGGCGTAATTCACCCCTCCACTTT
>.|TRBV11-2|TRBD1|TRBJ1-2
CASSDGTGGGIYGYTF
TGTGCCAGCAGCGACGGGACAGGAGGGGGAATTTACGGCTACACCTTC
>.|TRBV5-1|.|TRBJ1-4
CASSLSPGRDNEKLFF
TGCGCCAGCAGCTTGAGTCCCGGCAGGGATAATGAAAAACTGTTTTTT
>.|TRBV6-1|TRBD2|TRBJ2-3
CASSENPAGGGPSTDTQYF
TGTGCCAGCAGTGAAAACCCAGCGGGGGGGGGCCCTAGCACAGATACGCAGTATTTT
>.|TRBV6-5|TRBD2|TRBJ2-5
CASSYKLAGGGETQYF
TGTGCCAGCAGTTACAAACTAGCGGGGGGGGGAGAGACCCAGTACTTC
>.|TRBV7-8|TRBD1|TRBJ1-5
CASSLVVTGAKGGNQPQHF
TGTGCCAGCAGCTTGGTTGTCACAGGGGCAAAGGGTGGCAATCAGCCCCAGCATTTT
>once|TRBV5-1|.|TRBJ1-1
CASRGDPNTEAFF
TGCGCCAGCAGAGGCGACCCGAACACTGAAGCTTTCTTT
>.|TRBV7-2|.|TRBJ1-6
CASSSGSSLHF
TGTGCCAGCAGCTCCGGGTCATCCCTCCACTTT
>.|TRBV5-1|.|TRBJ1-1
CASSSWAQNTEAFF
TGCGCCAGCAGCTCATGGGCCCAGAACACTGAAGCTTTCTTT
>.|TRBV5-1|.|TRBJ1-2
CASSLGREDGYTF
TGCGCCAGCAGCTTGGGCAGGGAGGATGGCTACACCTTC
>.|TRBV19|.|TRBJ1-5
CASSIALGPVNQPQHF
TGTGCCAGTAGTATAGCTCTAGGCCCGGTCAATCAGCCCCAGCATTTT
>.|TRBV9|TRBD2|TRBJ2-2
CASSPLRGVGGVNTGELFF
TGTGCCAGCAGCCCCCTGAGAGGGGTTGGGGGGGTTAACACCGGGGAGCTGTTTTTT
>.|TRBV6-1|.|TRBJ1-1
CASSEAVQGEAFF
TGTGCCAGCAGTGAAGCGGTTCAGGGAGAAGCTTTCTTT
>.|TRBV25-1|.|TRBJ2-3
CASSLRAASTDTQYF
TGTGCCAGCAGTCTAAGGGCAGCTAGCACAGATACGCAGTATTTT